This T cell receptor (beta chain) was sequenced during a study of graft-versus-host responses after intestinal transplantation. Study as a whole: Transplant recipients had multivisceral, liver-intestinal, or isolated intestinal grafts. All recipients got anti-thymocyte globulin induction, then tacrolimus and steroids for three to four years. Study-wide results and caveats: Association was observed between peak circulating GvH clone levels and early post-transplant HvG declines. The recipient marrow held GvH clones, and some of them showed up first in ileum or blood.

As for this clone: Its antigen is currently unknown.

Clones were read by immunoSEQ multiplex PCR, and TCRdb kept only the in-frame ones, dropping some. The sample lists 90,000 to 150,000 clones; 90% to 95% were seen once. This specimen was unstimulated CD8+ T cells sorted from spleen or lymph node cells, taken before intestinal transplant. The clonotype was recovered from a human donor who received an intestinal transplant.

The CDR3 bases are TGTGCCAGCAGCTACCTAGCGGGAGACTACAATGAGCAGTTCTTC. It translates to CASSYLAGDYNEQFF. This chain uses TRBV7-3 with TRBJ2-1; TRBD2 matches 10 bases. This CDR3 has 15 residues. The trim removed 4 bases at V and 3 bases at J, leaving 3 bases unmatched. Germline assignment: CDR1 SGHTA and CDR2 FQGTGA.